Listed below are T cell receptor beta chains from one sample, sequenced in a study of T cell repertoires in cytomegalovirus infection. TCRdb reanalysed the reads using MiXCR and keeps one entry per CDR3 protein. The sample shows 680,000 or so distinct CDR3 sequences, 35% of them seen only once. The specimen was PBMCs. These receptor sequences come from a human donor in good health (CMV status not recorded). Some clones in this sample may be carry-over from other donors' samples. CDR3s include the opening cysteine and the closing phenylalanine or tryptophan. The order of the fields is J gene, V gene, clone size, D gene, CDR3 protein, CDR3 DNA. The D gene is left open where the match is weak. Clone size is stated in some rows and not others, as once, few, many or a class when expanded.

J gene: TRBJ1-4
V gene: TRBV4-1
clone size: few
D gene: .
CDR3 protein: CASSQDRTAEGLFF
CDR3 DNA: TGCGCCAGCAGCCAAGATCGCACTGCCGAAGGACTGTTTTTT

J gene: TRBJ1-2
V gene: TRBV6-1
clone size: .
D gene: TRBD1
CDR3 protein: CASSRDRSSGGYTF
CDR3 DNA: TGTGCCAGCAGCAGGGACAGGAGCTCTGGCGGCTACACCTTC

J gene: TRBJ1-2
V gene: TRBV7-8
clone size: many
D gene: .
CDR3 protein: CASSSGHTTTNYGYTF
CDR3 DNA: TGTGCCAGCAGCTCGGGACACACAACTACTAACTATGGCTACACCTTC

J gene: TRBJ1-5
V gene: TRBV5-4
clone size: .
D gene: .
CDR3 protein: CASSSWGYGDQPQHF
CDR3 DNA: TGTGCCAGCAGCTCGTGGGGGTATGGCGATCAGCCCCAGCATTTT

J gene: TRBJ2-7
V gene: TRBV6-1
clone size: .
D gene: TRBD1
CDR3 protein: CASSGVSGQGSYEQYF
CDR3 DNA: TGTGCCAGCAGTGGCGTATCAGGACAGGGTTCCTACGAGCAGTACTTC

J gene: TRBJ2-5
V gene: TRBV27
clone size: few
D gene: TRBD2
CDR3 protein: CASSLAGGPRGQETQYF
CDR3 DNA: TGTGCCAGCAGTTTGGCGGGAGGGCCTCGGGGACAAGAGACCCAGTACTTC

J gene: TRBJ2-5
V gene: TRBV7-2
clone size: .
D gene: TRBD2
CDR3 protein: CASSLLAGGPVETQYF
CDR3 DNA: TGTGCCAGCAGCTTACTAGCGGGAGGGCCGGTGGAGACCCAGTACTTC

J gene: TRBJ2-5
V gene: TRBV2
clone size: .
D gene: TRBD2
CDR3 protein: CASNWEGGPDRETQYF
CDR3 DNA: TGTGCCAGCAATTGGGAGGGAGGGCCGGATCGGGAGACCCAGTACTTC

J gene: TRBJ1-5
V gene: TRBV7-2
clone size: many
D gene: .
CDR3 protein: CASSFRRDSNQPQHF
CDR3 DNA: TGTGCCAGCAGCTTCCGACGGGATAGCAATCAGCCCCAGCATTTT

J gene: TRBJ1-1
V gene: TRBV7-8
clone size: many
D gene: .
CDR3 protein: CASSLTPGGENTEAFF
CDR3 DNA: TGTGCCAGCAGCTTAACCCCAGGCGGAGAGAACACTGAAGCTTTCTTT

J gene: TRBJ2-5
V gene: TRBV24-1
clone size: .
D gene: .
CDR3 protein: CATSDLQGWSQYF
CDR3 DNA: TGTGCCACCAGTGATTTGCAGGGCTGGTCCCAGTACTTC

J gene: TRBJ2-7
V gene: TRBV7-3
clone size: many
D gene: .
CDR3 protein: CASSQGDGPYEQYF
CDR3 DNA: TGTGCCAGCAGCCAAGGGGATGGGCCCTACGAGCAGTACTTC

J gene: TRBJ1-1
V gene: TRBV5-6
clone size: few
D gene: TRBD1
CDR3 protein: CASSSRGTNTEAFF
CDR3 DNA: TGTGCCAGCAGCTCCAGGGGGACCAACACTGAAGCTTTCTTT